Listed below are T cell receptor beta chains from one sample, sequenced in a study of T-cell memory formation after mild COVID-19. Via MiXCR, TCRdb re-called the 5' RACE reads, giving one row per CDR3 protein. Of about 360,000 distinct CDR3 sequences in the sample, 13% to 15% were seen once. Sequencing was performed on PBMCs or a T cell subset sorted from them (not recorded which). The receptor set was obtained from a man between 18 and 35 years old who had mild COVID-19 (a few samples of this study predate the infection). Cell type and time point are not known. CDR3s include the opening cysteine and the closing phenylalanine or tryptophan. Fields, in order: V gene, J gene, CDR3 protein.

>TRBV6-5|TRBJ2-3
CASSYGTGRYTQYF
>TRBV6-6|TRBJ2-5
CASSNGQGVYQETQYF
>TRBV7-9|TRBJ2-1
CASSSRQGPLYNEQFF
>TRBV7-3|TRBJ1-1
CASSLTQGATEAFF
>TRBV12-3/TRBV12-4|TRBJ2-7
CASSFEYGQYF
>TRBV12-3/TRBV12-4|TRBJ2-7
CASSLTEFYEQYF
>TRBV5-4|TRBJ2-7
CASSQTTGPRATYEQYF
>TRBV29-1|TRBJ2-7
CSVGLAGDHEQYF
>TRBV5-1|TRBJ2-5
CASSFRTGQETQYF
>TRBV12-3/TRBV12-4|TRBJ2-7
CASSYGRVEQYF
>TRBV4-2|TRBJ2-3
CASSHLPSGGAIDTQYF
>TRBV5-1|TRBJ2-1
CASSLAENAYNEQFF
>TRBV5-4|TRBJ1-6
CASSLADTDNSPLHF
>TRBV5-1|TRBJ2-7
CASRPGQRYEQYF
>TRBV7-6|TRBJ2-3
CASSRRDREADTQYF
>TRBV7-9|TRBJ1-2
CASSLGARRGGYTF
>TRBV6-2/TRBV6-3|TRBJ2-2
CASSYGQATGELFF
>TRBV2|TRBJ2-2
CASSGSQAGELFF
>TRBV4-2|TRBJ1-1
CASSQEGRNTEAFF
>TRBV6-1|TRBJ2-3
CASRQDTGTDTQYF
>TRBV7-9|TRBJ1-1
CASSPGGGRVNTEAFF
>TRBV7-2|TRBJ2-5
CASSPKNRGPKETQYF
>TRBV20-1|TRBJ1-1
CSADTDREAFF
>TRBV7-3|TRBJ2-3
CASSLKGGGTDTQYF
>TRBV7-2|TRBJ1-1
CASSSQSNTEAFF
>TRBV20-1|TRBJ2-3
CSARAVGGNTDTQYF
>TRBV5-1|TRBJ2-2
CASSLDPGPGELFF
>TRBV6-6|TRBJ2-1
CASRTLGASYNEQFF